A selection of T cell receptor beta chains follows, all from one sample in a study of T cell repertoires in cytomegalovirus infection. Their specific antigens are unknown. TCRdb re-called the reads with MiXCR, one entry per CDR3 protein. The table shows 20,000 to 25,000 distinct CDR3 sequences, with around two fifths occurring only once. Sample: CD8+ T cells from cultured PBMCs, taken from culture after CMV antigen stimulation. The origin of the receptors is a human donor in good health (CMV status not recorded). Some clones in this sample may be carry-over from other donors' samples. Both conserved end residues are part of each CDR3. The order of the fields is D gene, J gene, V gene, clone size, CDR3 DNA, CDR3 protein. A D gene is named only where the DNA matches it firmly. Clone size is not always given. Where it is, it says once, few, many or a class for expanded clones.

D gene: NA; J gene: TRBJ2-5; V gene: TRBV7-9; clone size: NA; CDR3 DNA: TGTGCCAGCAGCATTTCCGGGTCGAGGGAGACCCAGTACTTC; CDR3 protein: CASSISGSRETQYF
D gene: NA; J gene: TRBJ1-1; V gene: TRBV30; clone size: NA; CDR3 DNA: TGTGCCTGGGTGAGGGTGAAGAACACTGAAGCTTTCTTT; CDR3 protein: CAWVRVKNTEAFF
D gene: NA; J gene: TRBJ1-5; V gene: TRBV11-3; clone size: many; CDR3 DNA: TGTGCCAGCAGCTTAGGTGCAGATCAGCCCCAGCATTTT; CDR3 protein: CASSLGADQPQHF
D gene: NA; J gene: TRBJ2-7; V gene: TRBV4-1; clone size: many; CDR3 DNA: TGCGCCAGCAGCCAAGATGGACTTCCGAGAATCTACGAGCAGTACTTC; CDR3 protein: CASSQDGLPRIYEQYF
D gene: TRBD1; J gene: TRBJ1-4; V gene: TRBV29-1; clone size: NA; CDR3 DNA: TGCAGCGTTGAAGACGCTCAATCGACAGGGGAAACTGAAAAACTGTTTTTT; CDR3 protein: CSVEDAQSTGETEKLFF
D gene: NA; J gene: TRBJ2-3; V gene: TRBV3-1; clone size: NA; CDR3 DNA: TGTGCCAGCAGCCAAGAGGTGGGGATCACAGATACGCAGTATTTT; CDR3 protein: CASSQEVGITDTQYF
D gene: TRBD2; J gene: TRBJ2-7; V gene: TRBV20-1; clone size: NA; CDR3 DNA: TGCAGTGCTTCCTGGACTAGCGGGGCTCGGGAGCAGTACTTC; CDR3 protein: CSASWTSGAREQYF
D gene: NA; J gene: TRBJ1-5; V gene: TRBV6-1; clone size: NA; CDR3 DNA: TGTGCCAGCAGTTCCCCCCTACGAAATCAGCCCCAGCATTTT; CDR3 protein: CASSSPLRNQPQHF
D gene: NA; J gene: TRBJ2-4; V gene: TRBV19; clone size: NA; CDR3 DNA: TGTGCCAGTAGTTCTCGACAGGACCTAGCCAAAAACATTCAGTACTTC; CDR3 protein: CASSSRQDLAKNIQYF
D gene: NA; J gene: TRBJ2-7; V gene: TRBV7-2; clone size: NA; CDR3 DNA: TGTGCCAGCAGCTTCCAGGGATACGAGCAGTACTTC; CDR3 protein: CASSFQGYEQYF
D gene: TRBD1; J gene: TRBJ2-2; V gene: TRBV7-8; clone size: many; CDR3 DNA: TGTGCCAGCAGCGTACAGGGGGAATGGAACACCGGGGAGCTGTTTTTT; CDR3 protein: CASSVQGEWNTGELFF
D gene: TRBD1; J gene: TRBJ1-1; V gene: TRBV27; clone size: NA; CDR3 DNA: TGTGCCAGCAGTTACCTGACAGGGACGAATGAAGCTTTCTTT; CDR3 protein: CASSYLTGTNEAFF
D gene: NA; J gene: TRBJ1-5; V gene: TRBV12-3/TRBV12-4; clone size: NA; CDR3 DNA: TGTGCCAGCAGTTTGAGTGGACACAGCAATCAGCCCCAGCATTTT; CDR3 protein: CASSLSGHSNQPQHF
D gene: TRBD2; J gene: TRBJ2-1; V gene: TRBV7-9; clone size: NA; CDR3 DNA: TGTGCCAGCAGCTTAGTAGGCGGGAGTAAGGGCGATGAGCAGTTCTTC; CDR3 protein: CASSLVGGSKGDEQFF
D gene: NA; J gene: TRBJ2-1; V gene: TRBV7-6; clone size: NA; CDR3 DNA: TGTGCCAGCAGCTCCGACGACAGGTCTCCCCACAATGAGCAGTTCTTC; CDR3 protein: CASSSDDRSPHNEQFF
D gene: NA; J gene: TRBJ1-2; V gene: TRBV7-9; clone size: NA; CDR3 DNA: TGTGCCAGCAGCCTCAGGGAGGCTAACTATGGCTACACCTTC; CDR3 protein: CASSLREANYGYTF
D gene: NA; J gene: TRBJ2-7; V gene: TRBV28; clone size: medium-sized; CDR3 DNA: TGTGCCAGCAGTTTTCTACAGGAAATAACCTACGAGCAGTACTTC; CDR3 protein: CASSFLQEITYEQYF
D gene: NA; J gene: TRBJ2-7; V gene: TRBV6-1; clone size: NA; CDR3 DNA: TGTGCCAGCGGCTTACGGTCCTACGAGCAGTACTTC; CDR3 protein: CASGLRSYEQYF
D gene: NA; J gene: TRBJ2-4; V gene: TRBV12-3/TRBV12-4; clone size: few; CDR3 DNA: TGTGCCAGCAGTCTAGAACTAGCCAAAAACATTCAGTACTTC; CDR3 protein: CASSLELAKNIQYF
D gene: NA; J gene: TRBJ2-3; V gene: TRBV7-9; clone size: few; CDR3 DNA: TGTGCCAGCAGCTCGGAGAGGGTCACAGATACGCAGTATTTT; CDR3 protein: CASSSERVTDTQYF
D gene: NA; J gene: TRBJ2-2; V gene: TRBV5-1; clone size: once; CDR3 DNA: TGCACCAGCAGTAGCTTGGACACCGGGGAGCTGTTTTTT; CDR3 protein: CTSSSLDTGELFF
D gene: TRBD2; J gene: TRBJ2-1; V gene: TRBV6-6; clone size: many; CDR3 DNA: TGTGCCAGCAGTTACGGCTTACAGCGGGGTAAACATGAGCAGTTCTTC; CDR3 protein: CASSYGLQRGKHEQFF
D gene: NA; J gene: TRBJ1-2; V gene: TRBV28; clone size: NA; CDR3 DNA: TGTGCCAGCAGTCGGCGGGCCCTCGGCTACACCTTC; CDR3 protein: CASSRRALGYTF
D gene: NA; J gene: TRBJ1-1; V gene: TRBV12-3/TRBV12-4; clone size: many; CDR3 DNA: TGTGCCAGCAGTTTGGGGATGGGGGGGACTGAAGCTTTCTTT; CDR3 protein: CASSLGMGGTEAFF
D gene: NA; J gene: TRBJ2-1; V gene: TRBV5-8; clone size: NA; CDR3 DNA: TGTGCCAGCAGCTTAGTCGCTGGGGCCTACAATGAGCAGTTCTTC; CDR3 protein: CASSLVAGAYNEQFF
D gene: TRBD1; J gene: TRBJ2-7; V gene: TRBV15; clone size: NA; CDR3 DNA: TGTGCCACCAGCAGAGGACGGGACAGCTTTTCCGAGCAGTACTTC; CDR3 protein: CATSRGRDSFSEQYF
D gene: NA; J gene: TRBJ2-3; V gene: TRBV7-8; clone size: NA; CDR3 DNA: TGTGCCAGCAGCTTACGTCGAGTACCCACAGATACGCAGTATTTT; CDR3 protein: CASSLRRVPTDTQYF
D gene: NA; J gene: TRBJ1-1; V gene: TRBV7-8; clone size: NA; CDR3 DNA: TGTGCCAGCAGGGCCGCTAGGGGGACCTCTGAGGGTCGCACTGAAGCTTTCTTT; CDR3 protein: CASRAARGTSEGRTEAFF
D gene: NA; J gene: TRBJ1-1; V gene: TRBV18; clone size: few; CDR3 DNA: TGTGCCAGCTCACCACCCTTAGGGGCTGGCACTGAAGCTTTCTTT; CDR3 protein: CASSPPLGAGTEAFF
D gene: TRBD1; J gene: TRBJ1-2; V gene: TRBV7-6; clone size: NA; CDR3 DNA: TGTGCCAGCAGCTTGGGGACAGGGGGAACCCATGGCTACACCTTC; CDR3 protein: CASSLGTGGTHGYTF
D gene: NA; J gene: TRBJ2-1; V gene: TRBV3-1; clone size: NA; CDR3 DNA: TGTGCCAGCAGCCAAGATCGGGTCACGACCGATGAGCAGTTCTTC; CDR3 protein: CASSQDRVTTDEQFF
D gene: TRBD1; J gene: TRBJ1-2; V gene: TRBV28; clone size: NA; CDR3 DNA: TGTGCCAGCAGCTCGACAGGGGCTGGGTATGGCTACACCTTC; CDR3 protein: CASSSTGAGYGYTF
D gene: NA; J gene: TRBJ2-4; V gene: TRBV28; clone size: NA; CDR3 DNA: TGTGTCAGCAGCTTTCCCCTAACACCGGCTGGGGCTCCCAAAAACATTCAGTACTTC; CDR3 protein: CVSSFPLTPAGAPKNIQYF
D gene: TRBD2; J gene: TRBJ2-3; V gene: TRBV7-9; clone size: NA; CDR3 DNA: TGTGCCAGCAGCTCAGCGGGGTGGGGCACAGATACGCAGTATTTT; CDR3 protein: CASSSAGWGTDTQYF
D gene: TRBD1; J gene: TRBJ1-5; V gene: TRBV7-3; clone size: few; CDR3 DNA: TGTGCCAGCAGACCCGGGACAGGAGACCTTAGCAATCAGCCCCAGCATTTT; CDR3 protein: CASRPGTGDLSNQPQHF
D gene: TRBD1; J gene: TRBJ1-2; V gene: TRBV7-2; clone size: NA; CDR3 DNA: TGTGCCAGCAGCCCTCGACAGGGGGCGCAAAGCTATGGCTACACCTTC; CDR3 protein: CASSPRQGAQSYGYTF
D gene: NA; J gene: TRBJ2-2; V gene: TRBV19; clone size: NA; CDR3 DNA: TGTGCCAGTAAAGGACACCCAAACACCGGGGAGCTGTTTTTT; CDR3 protein: CASKGHPNTGELFF
D gene: NA; J gene: TRBJ2-3; V gene: TRBV2; clone size: NA; CDR3 DNA: TGTGCCAGCAGTGAAGGAGGAGGGTCCCTCGGCACAGATACGCAGTATTTT; CDR3 protein: CASSEGGGSLGTDTQYF
D gene: NA; J gene: TRBJ2-1; V gene: TRBV7-6; clone size: few; CDR3 DNA: TGTGCCAGCAGCTTAGTGGAGGGGTCTTACAATGAGCAGTTCTTC; CDR3 protein: CASSLVEGSYNEQFF
D gene: NA; J gene: TRBJ1-5; V gene: TRBV11-2; clone size: few; CDR3 DNA: TGTGCCAGCAGCTTAGGGGGTACTAGCAATCAGCCCCAGCATTTT; CDR3 protein: CASSLGGTSNQPQHF
D gene: NA; J gene: TRBJ2-5; V gene: TRBV7-8; clone size: NA; CDR3 DNA: TGTGCCAGCAGGACGATCGGGGGACAAGAGACCCAGTACTTC; CDR3 protein: CASRTIGGQETQYF